The 7 T cell receptor beta chains below all came from one sample that was sequenced in a study of CD8 T cells in ankylosing spondylitis. TCRdb used MiXCR to reprocess the 5' RACE reads, holding one entry per CDR3 protein. The table has about 160,000 distinct CDR3 sequences, around 8.9% seen once; the top ten hold more than 13%. The material sequenced was blood, either unsorted or a sorted T cell fraction (not recorded which). Receptors originate from a female donor with ankylosing spondylitis or in good health (not recorded which).

The gene calls are TRBV10-2 and TRBJ2-5, with D perhaps matching TRBD2 (6 bases). From germline, CDR1 is WSHSY and CDR2 SAAADI. The CDR3 contains 12 residues. Trimming left V 2 bases short and J 5 bases short, with 6 bases between. This chain's CDR3 is CASSEGGETQYF. CDR3 coding DNA: TGCGCCAGCAGTGAGGGGGGGGAGACCCAGTACTTC.

This clonotype was observed many times. V is TRBV7-8 and J is TRBJ2-2; D gene ambiguous. Germline V gives CDR1 SGHVS, CDR2 FQNEAQ. The length of the CDR3 is 12 residues. The germline V and J ends were trimmed by 11 bases and 8 bases, with 15 bases remaining between them. CDR3 region: CADLGSEGELFF. Written as DNA, the CDR3 is TGTGCCGACCTGGGCAGTGAAGGGGAGCTGTTTTTT.

This clonotype has a count of ten or more. The chain carries TRBV4-3 and TRBJ2-7; D is possibly TRBD1 or TRBD2 (5 bases each). Germline loops: CDR1 LGHNA, CDR2 YSLEER. The V end was cut by 0 bases, the J end by 1 base, with 19 bases between. The length of the CDR3 is 18 residues. The CDR3, as DNA: TGCGCCAGCAGCCAAGATAATGGGGGATCAGTCCCTTCCTACGAGCAGTACTTC. Translation gives CASSQDNGGSVPSYEQYF.

The chain couples TRBV4-1 to TRBJ2-5, with 9 bases identical to TRBD1. V was clipped by 5 bases and J by 5 bases; unmatched bases: 6. From germline, CDR1 is MGHRA and CDR2 YSYEKL. This CDR3 is 14 amino acids long. For the CDR3, the DNA is TGCGCCAGCAGCGCTACAGGGGGCGAGGAGACCCAGTACTTC. This sequence encodes CASSATGGEETQYF.

The CDR3 region is CASRAASGLTREYEQYF. The CDR3, as DNA: TGTGCCAGCAGAGCTGCTAGCGGCCTTACCCGAGAATACGAGCAGTACTTC. V is TRBV6-2 or TRBV6-3 and J is TRBJ2-7, with 7 positions matching TRBD2. Germline assignment: CDR1 MNHEY and CDR2 SVGEGT. The CDR3 runs 17 residues. The ends lost 6 bases at V and 4 bases at J; junction bases unmatched: 18.

There are a few counts of this clonotype. This chain connects TRBV24-1 to TRBJ2-1, with a weak D call TRBD2 (5 bases). The V gene's germline CDR1 is KGHDR and CDR2 SFDVKD. This CDR3 comprises 13 residues. V lost 9 bases, J lost 8 bases, and 16 bases lay in between. The CDR3 is CATSPAGAYEQFF. CDR3 bases: TGTGCCACCTCCCCGGCGGGTGCCTATGAGCAGTTCTTC.

The rearrangement links TRBV4-3 to TRBJ2-7; weak D call: TRBD1 (6 bases). CDR1 LGHNA and CDR2 YSLEER come from the germline V gene. Trimming removed 2 bases from V and 3 bases from J, with 11 bases in between. There are 14 residues in the CDR3. CDR3 DNA sequence: TGCGCCAGCAGCCAAATAGCAGGGGTCTACGAGCAGTACTTC. It translates to CASSQIAGVYEQYF.